Listed below are T cell receptor beta chains from one sample, sequenced in a study of blood T cell repertoires in COVID-19. Using immunoSEQ multiplex PCR, the repertoire was profiled, and TCRdb retains in-frame clones only, with some absent. In the table there are around 15,000 clones, 89% of which are singletons. The specimen sequenced was peripheral blood. All receptors come from a man older than 75 with acute or convalescent COVID-19. Both conserved end residues are part of each CDR3. D genes are given only for firm matches. The size entry is marked missing in some rows and otherwise reads once, few, many or a size class.

clone_size,d_call,j_call,v_call,cdr3_nt,cdr3_aa
-,-,TRBJ2-4,TRBV6-2/TRBV6-3,TGTGCCAGCAGTTACGGGGCCCCTTCTAATTCCTACATTCAGTACTTC,CASSYGAPSNSYIQYF
-,-,TRBJ1-1,TRBV28,TGTGCCAGCAGTCCCCTCCGCACTGAAGCTTTCTTT,CASSPLRTEAFF
-,TRBD1,TRBJ1-1,TRBV2,TGTGCCAGCAGTGGAGAAACAGGGGGCACTGAAGCTTTCTTT,CASSGETGGTEAFF
-,TRBD2,TRBJ2-1,TRBV3-1/TRBV3-2,TGTGCCACTGCTGGCGGGAGGGAGCAGTTCTTC,CATAGGREQFF
-,-,TRBJ2-3,TRBV27,TGTGCCAGCAGTTTTGGGGCGGGAACTCTAACAGATACGCAGTATTTT,CASSFGAGTLTDTQYF
-,-,TRBJ2-3,TRBV20-1,TGCAGTGCTAGAACTACAGATACGCAGTATTTT,CSARTTDTQYF
few,TRBD1,TRBJ1-4,TRBV6-1,TGTGCCAGCAGTGCCGCGGGACAGGGCGGAAATGAAAAACTGTTTTTT,CASSAAGQGGNEKLFF
-,TRBD1,TRBJ1-2,TRBV18,TGTGCCAGCTCACAGGCGACAGGGAGCTATGGCTACACCTTC,CASSQATGSYGYTF
once,-,TRBJ2-7,TRBV5-1,TGCGCCAGCAGCTTAGAGGGTAGGGATTCGAGGGAGCAGTACTTC,CASSLEGRDSREQYF
-,-,TRBJ2-3,TRBV2,TGTGCCAGCAGCATCAGGGGTACAGATACGCAGTATTTT,CASSIRGTDTQYF
-,TRBD2,TRBJ2-1,TRBV11-2,TGTGCCAGCAGCTTAGCTAGCGGGAGCACCACCTACAATGAGCAGTTCTTC,CASSLASGSTTYNEQFF
-,TRBD2,TRBJ2-2,TRBV3-1/TRBV3-2,TGTGCCAGCAGCCAAGTCGGACTAGCGGGAGGGAGCGGCACCGGGGAGCTGTTTTTT,CASSQVGLAGGSGTGELFF
-,-,TRBJ2-7,TRBV10-2,TGCGCCAGCAGTGCGATACTGGGCCTCTCCTACGAGCAGTACTTC,CASSAILGLSYEQYF
-,-,TRBJ2-7,TRBV3-1/TRBV3-2,TGTGCCAGCAGCTTGTCAACAGGGCCGGGCAACGAGCAGTACTTC,CASSLSTGPGNEQYF
-,TRBD1,TRBJ2-7,TRBV2,TGTGCCAGCAGCTGGACAGGTCCATCCTACGAGCAGTACTTC,CASSWTGPSYEQYF
-,-,TRBJ2-4,TRBV24-1,TGTGCCACCCCGCCACCGACAGTAATTAGTATTCTAGCCAAAAACATTCAGTACTTC,CATPPPTVISILAKNIQYF
-,TRBD1,TRBJ1-2,TRBV2,TGTGCCAGCAGCGCACAGGGGGAGGGCTATGGCTACACCTTC,CASSAQGEGYGYTF
-,-,TRBJ1-3,TRBV4-1,TGCGCCAGCACTATGGGGACTCTACGAAGAAACACCATATATTTT,CASTMGTLRRNTIYF
-,-,TRBJ1-2,TRBV24-1,TGTGCCACCAGTGATGGGCAGAGTTCTAACTATGGCTACACCTTC,CATSDGQSSNYGYTF
-,TRBD2,TRBJ2-3,TRBV27,TGTGCCAGCAGCCCCCCAGCGGGGGGGCCGAGACATACGCAGTATTTT,CASSPPAGGPRHTQYF
-,TRBD2,TRBJ2-1,TRBV7-8,TGTGCCAGCAGCTTAGGTGGTAGCGGGGGGTACAATGAGCAGTTCTTC,CASSLGGSGGYNEQFF
-,TRBD2,TRBJ2-1,TRBV5-1,TGCGCCAGCAGCATGGGACTAGCGGGGGGTTACTCCTACAATGAGCAGTTCTTC,CASSMGLAGGYSYNEQFF
-,TRBD1,TRBJ1-5,TRBV2,TGTGCCAGCAGTCAGGGGGCCCAGCCCCAGCATTTT,CASSQGAQPQHF
once,TRBD1,TRBJ1-2,TRBV7-8,TGTGCCAGCAGCTCCGAGGTCAGGGGGGCTAATGGCTACACCTTC,CASSSEVRGANGYTF
-,TRBD1,TRBJ1-4,TRBV7-2,TGTGCCAGCAGCCGGGACAGGGGGAATGAAAAACTGTTTTTT,CASSRDRGNEKLFF
-,-,TRBJ1-5,TRBV18,TGTGCCAGCTCACTCCCAGGGTATCAGCCCCAGCATTTT,CASSLPGYQPQHF
-,-,TRBJ2-7,TRBV5-6,TGTGCCAGCAGCCTGCATGGGGGGAAATCCTACGAGCAGTACTTC,CASSLHGGKSYEQYF
-,-,TRBJ2-3,TRBV3-1/TRBV3-2,TGTGCCAGCAGCCAAAGGGGCCGAAGAGGGGGAGATACGCAGTATTTT,CASSQRGRRGGDTQYF
-,TRBD1,TRBJ1-2,TRBV30,TGTGCCTGGAGCTTTAGAGACAGGGATAACTATGGCTACACCTTC,CAWSFRDRDNYGYTF
-,-,TRBJ1-2,TRBV9,TGTGCCAGCAGCCCTACCAACGGGATCTACTATGGCTACACCTTC,CASSPTNGIYYGYTF